The rows below give T cell receptor beta chains drawn from one sample of a study of long-term antiretroviral therapy in people with HIV. The table came from immunoSEQ multiplex PCR; TCRdb's copy has only in-frame clones and leaves some out. The table records approximately 32,000 clones, 83% of them present only once. The sample consisted of unsorted PBMCs, taken 0.4 years before starting antiretroviral therapy. These receptor sequences come from a man between 18 and 29 years old with HIV. Both conserved end residues are part of each CDR3. Fields, in order: J gene, V gene, D gene, clone size, CDR3 protein, CDR3 DNA. D genes are given only for firm matches. Size is omitted from some rows. Given values are once, few, many or a class for expanded clones.

j_gene: TRBJ1-1; v_gene: TRBV6-6; d_gene: -; abundance: -; CDR3aa: CASSRGRGNTEAFF; CDR3nt: TGTGCCAGCAGTAGGGGGAGAGGGAACACTGAAGCTTTCTTT
j_gene: TRBJ1-1; v_gene: TRBV6-5; d_gene: -; abundance: -; CDR3aa: CASSYYGDTEAFF; CDR3nt: TGTGCCAGCAGTTACTACGGGGACACTGAAGCTTTCTTT
j_gene: TRBJ1-6; v_gene: TRBV30; d_gene: TRBD1; abundance: -; CDR3aa: CAWGQGKIYSPLHF; CDR3nt: TGTGCCTGGGGACAGGGGAAGATCTATTCACCCCTCCACTTT
j_gene: TRBJ1-3; v_gene: TRBV19; d_gene: -; abundance: once; CDR3aa: CASSKGQRPGNTIYF; CDR3nt: TGTGCCAGTAGTAAAGGACAGCGCCCTGGAAACACCATATATTTT
j_gene: TRBJ1-5; v_gene: TRBV7-2; d_gene: -; abundance: -; CDR3aa: CASSLLSTQPQHF; CDR3nt: TGTGCCAGCAGCCTGTTGTCCACTCAGCCCCAGCATTTT
j_gene: TRBJ2-1; v_gene: TRBV13; d_gene: -; abundance: -; CDR3aa: CASSLGSPHEQFF; CDR3nt: TGTGCCAGCAGCTTGGGGTCTCCCCATGAGCAGTTCTTC
j_gene: TRBJ2-5; v_gene: TRBV6-6; d_gene: -; abundance: -; CDR3aa: CASDSGATQYF; CDR3nt: TGTGCCAGCGACTCGGGGGCGACCCAGTACTTC
j_gene: TRBJ1-4; v_gene: TRBV10-3; d_gene: -; abundance: -; CDR3aa: CAISESTGPGGKLFF; CDR3nt: TGTGCCATCAGTGAGTCGACAGGCCCCGGAGGAAAACTGTTTTTT
j_gene: TRBJ2-7; v_gene: TRBV2; d_gene: -; abundance: -; CDR3aa: CASSESTYEQYF; CDR3nt: TGTGCCAGCAGTGAATCTACCTACGAGCAGTACTTC
j_gene: TRBJ2-7; v_gene: TRBV5-6; d_gene: -; abundance: -; CDR3aa: CASSEGRDEQYF; CDR3nt: TGTGCCAGCAGTGAGGGACGGGACGAGCAGTACTTC
j_gene: TRBJ1-2; v_gene: TRBV7-9; d_gene: TRBD1; abundance: -; CDR3aa: CASSLGQGHGYTF; CDR3nt: TGTGCCAGCAGCTTAGGACAGGGCCATGGCTACACCTTC
j_gene: TRBJ2-5; v_gene: TRBV6-8; d_gene: TRBD2; abundance: -; CDR3aa: CASRVSGGAETQYF; CDR3nt: TGTGCCAGCAGAGTAAGCGGGGGGGCCGAGACCCAGTACTTC
j_gene: TRBJ2-7; v_gene: TRBV9; d_gene: TRBD1; abundance: -; CDR3aa: CASSRGTGGIIEQYF; CDR3nt: TGTGCCAGCAGCAGGGGGACAGGGGGCATAATCGAGCAGTACTTC
j_gene: TRBJ1-2; v_gene: TRBV10-3; d_gene: -; abundance: few; CDR3aa: CAIRTSDESGYTF; CDR3nt: TGTGCCATCAGGACATCAGACGAGAGTGGCTACACCTTC
j_gene: TRBJ1-6; v_gene: TRBV10-1; d_gene: -; abundance: -; CDR3aa: CASSDDGNSPLHF; CDR3nt: TGCGCCAGCAGTGACGACGGGAATTCACCCCTCCACTTT
j_gene: TRBJ2-1; v_gene: TRBV29-1; d_gene: -; abundance: once; CDR3aa: CSVEETGYQSYEQFF; CDR3nt: TGCAGCGTTGAAGAAACGGGGTACCAGAGCTATGAGCAGTTCTTC
j_gene: TRBJ2-5; v_gene: TRBV27; d_gene: TRBD1; abundance: -; CDR3aa: CASSLSILDRGGETQYF; CDR3nt: TGTGCCAGCAGTTTATCTATCCTGGACAGGGGAGGGGAGACCCAGTACTTC
j_gene: TRBJ2-7; v_gene: TRBV29-1; d_gene: TRBD2; abundance: -; CDR3aa: CSVDSGKGINEQYF; CDR3nt: TGCAGCGTTGATAGCGGGAAGGGAATAAACGAGCAGTACTTC
j_gene: TRBJ1-1; v_gene: TRBV12-5; d_gene: -; abundance: once; CDR3aa: CASGSQGRRTEAFF; CDR3nt: TGTGCTAGTGGTTCACAGGGTCGGCGGACTGAAGCTTTCTTT
j_gene: TRBJ1-2; v_gene: TRBV28; d_gene: -; abundance: -; CDR3aa: CASSADSNYGYTF; CDR3nt: TGTGCCAGCAGTGCCGACAGTAACTATGGCTACACCTTC
j_gene: TRBJ1-5; v_gene: TRBV18; d_gene: -; abundance: few; CDR3aa: CASSPQVSRNQPQHF; CDR3nt: TGTGCCAGCTCACCTCAGGTGTCTCGCAATCAGCCCCAGCATTTT
j_gene: TRBJ2-7; v_gene: TRBV6-1; d_gene: TRBD1; abundance: once; CDR3aa: CASSEGTGGVYEQYF; CDR3nt: TGTGCCAGCAGTGAAGGGACAGGGGGCGTCTACGAGCAGTACTTC
j_gene: TRBJ2-5; v_gene: TRBV14; d_gene: TRBD1; abundance: -; CDR3aa: CASSPRTGLGTQYF; CDR3nt: TGTGCCAGCAGCCCCCGGACAGGGTTGGGGACCCAGTACTTC
j_gene: TRBJ2-7; v_gene: TRBV4-2; d_gene: TRBD2; abundance: -; CDR3aa: CASSQDTSGSYEQYF; CDR3nt: TGTGCCAGCAGCCAAGATACTAGCGGGAGTTACGAGCAGTACTTC
j_gene: TRBJ2-5; v_gene: TRBV5-4; d_gene: TRBD2; abundance: -; CDR3aa: CASSLAGVKETQYF; CDR3nt: TGTGCCAGCAGCCTAGCGGGAGTCAAAGAGACCCAGTACTTC